The 14 T cell receptor beta chains below all came from one sample that was sequenced in a study of T cells in narcolepsy (dated by TCRdb to the late 2010s). Library preparation employed the immunoSEQ multiplex PCR assay. TCRdb took over this immuneACCESS table, retaining in-frame rearrangements with V and J assigned. Such tables are incomplete; in checked studies, under half of the missing clones stem from an unresolved V gene, and the remainder is unexplained. In all, the sample holds about 25,000 clones, and roughly four fifths of those were seen once. The top ten clonotypes cover roughly 1.3% of the sample. The specimen sequenced was CD45RA- memory CD4+ T cells from PBMCs. In the paper's terms, the cell subset or site label means: memory T cells sorted ex vivo from peripheral blood. These receptors were obtained from a human donor with narcolepsy.

This chain connects TRBV6-1 to TRBJ2-2, with a weak D call TRBD2 (5 bases). The germline V gene encodes CDR1 MNHNS and CDR2 SASEGT. The V and J ends lost 8 bases and 10 bases respectively, with 14 bases between them. CDR3 length: 12 amino acids. The CDR3 region has the DNA TGTGCCAGCGTATCGGGGATCCCGGAGCTGTTTTTT. Its protein product is CASVSGIPELFF.

The V and J genes are TRBV28 and TRBJ1-5; 7 positions agree with TRBD1. The length of the CDR3 is 15 residues. V shed 7 bases and J 1 base; nucleotides not matched to a gene: 7. Germline loops: CDR1 MDHEN, CDR2 SYDVKM. The CDR3, as DNA: TGTGCCAGCAACCTCGGGACAGTAAGCAATCAGCCCCAGCATTTT. Residues: CASNLGTVSNQPQHF.

The chain couples TRBV18 to TRBJ2-1; D might be TRBD2 (6 bases). Per the germline V gene, CDR1 is KGHSH and CDR2 is LQKENI. The V end lost 2 bases, the J end lost 4 bases, and 15 bases lay between the germline ends. There are 16 residues in the CDR3. CDR3: CASSPGYGRGYNEQFF. CDR3 DNA sequence: TGTGCCAGCTCACCAGGTTACGGGAGAGGGTACAATGAGCAGTTCTTC. The whole variable domain, remainder taken from reference TRBV18 and TRBJ2-1, is NAGVMQNPRHLVRRRGQEARLRCSPMKGHSHVYWYRQLPEEGLKFMVYLQKENIIDESGMPKERFSAEFPKEGPSILRIQQVVRGDSAAYFCASSPGYGRGYNEQFFGPGTRLTVL.

The chain links TRBV5-1 to TRBJ2-1; the match to TRBD1 covers 10 bases. Germline V CDR1 and CDR2: SGHRS, YFSETQ. The CDR3 length is 15 residues. J lost 5 bases, V lost 5 bases, and 7 bases had no gene match. CDR3 sequence: CASRPRDRGNNEQFF. The CDR3 nucleotides are TGCGCCAGCAGACCTCGGGACAGGGGAAACAATGAGCAGTTCTTC.

CDR3 sequence reads: CASSLLAGGTDTQYF. CDR3 DNA sequence: TGTGCCAGCAGTCTACTAGCGGGGGGGACAGATACGCAGTATTTT. This rearrangement joins TRBV2 to TRBJ2-3; TRBD2 agrees at 13 bases. V shed 5 bases and J 3 bases; nucleotides not matched to a gene: 2. This CDR3 spans 15 amino acids. Germline CDR1 reads SNHLY; CDR2 reads FYNNEI.

This clone was seen a few times. The rearrangement links TRBV19 to TRBJ1-2, with TRBD1 as a possible D gene (6 bases). The CDR3 sequence is 14 residues long. The germline V and J ends were trimmed by 10 bases and 1 base, with 16 bases remaining between them. CDR1 and CDR2 from the germline V gene are LNHDA and SQIVND (reference sequence). CDR3 sequence reads: CATTLRGINYGYTF. The DNA of the CDR3 is TGTGCCACCACCCTAAGGGGGATTAACTATGGCTACACCTTC.

This chain joins TRBV7-9 and TRBJ1-1; 8 bases map to TRBD1. The CDR3 totals 15 residues. J gave up 2 bases and V 3 bases, and 5 bases lay outside the gene matches. Germline V gene data show CDR1 as SEHNR and CDR2 as FQNEAQ (reference sequence). The CDR3 DNA is TGTGCCAGCAGCTTGGGACAGGCGGAAAACACTGAAGCTTTCTTT. It translates to CASSLGQAENTEAFF.

This clone was counted a few times. V gene TRBV11-2 combines with J gene TRBJ2-5, with 8 bases identical to TRBD2. Germline-derived CDR1 and CDR2 are SGHAT and FQNNGV. This CDR3 spans 14 amino acids. V was clipped by 5 bases and J by 5 bases; unmatched bases: 7. The CDR3 region has the DNA TGTGCCAGCAGCGTATCGGGGGGGTACGAGACCCAGTACTTC. It translates to CASSVSGGYETQYF.

This clone appeared once. The rearrangement joins TRBV2 to TRBJ2-5; D is ambiguous. V lost 4 bases to trimming and J lost 3 bases, with 3 bases between them. CDR1 SNHLY and CDR2 FYNNEI come from the germline V gene. The CDR3 sequence is 11 residues long. The CDR3 DNA follows: TGTGCCAGCAGTGTTGAAGAGACCCAGTACTTC. This gives the protein CASSVEETQYF.

This clone was seen a handful of times. This chain joins TRBV7-9 and TRBJ2-5; TRBD2 matches 8 bases. Germline V lookup: CDR1 SEHNR, CDR2 FQNEAQ (reference sequence). V shed 0 bases, J shed 7 bases, and the junction held 7 bases outside the gene matches. The CDR3 is 15 residues long. CDR3: CASSLAAAGGTTQYF. For the CDR3, the DNA is TGTGCCAGCAGCTTAGCCGCGGCGGGAGGAACGACCCAGTACTTC.

This chain links TRBV4-1 with TRBJ2-2; D uncertain. The CDR3 has 16 amino acids. Per the germline V gene, CDR1 is MGHRA and CDR2 is YSYEKL. Trimming shortened V by 7 bases and J by 0 bases, and 15 bases separated the two germline ends. The CDR3 bases are TGCGCCAGCAAGGTCAGCTTCGGGTCGAACACCGGGGAGCTGTTTTTT. This translates into CASKVSFGSNTGELFF.

The chain recombines TRBV29-1 with TRBJ2-3; the match to TRBD2 covers 10 bases. The CDR3 has 13 amino acids. Germline V gives CDR1 SQVTM, CDR2 ANQGSEA. V lost 5 bases, J lost 4 bases, and 3 bases stayed unmatched. CDR3 sequence: CSVLAGGADTQYF. Here the CDR3 DNA reads TGCAGCGTTTTAGCGGGAGGAGCAGATACGCAGTATTTT.

CDR3 sequence (DNA): TGTGCCAGCAGCAAAGGGAGGTCATATTCACCCCTCCACTTT. As protein: CASSKGRSYSPLHF. The chain uses TRBV7-9 and TRBJ1-6, with D unclear. Germline values: CDR1 SEHNR, CDR2 FQNEAQ (reference sequence). This CDR3 contains 14 residues. The germline V and J ends were trimmed by 5 bases and 8 bases, with 13 bases remaining between them.

This clone was counted a few times. The chain carries TRBV2 and TRBJ1-2; TRBD1 is a possible D gene (5 bases). This CDR3 spans 14 amino acids. The germline V and J ends were trimmed by 3 bases and 6 bases, with 14 bases remaining between them. Per germline, CDR1 SNHLY and CDR2 FYNNEI. The CDR3 spells CASSDAGTVDGYTF. The CDR3 DNA follows: TGTGCCAGCAGTGATGCAGGGACGGTTGATGGCTACACCTTC.